Listed here are 3 T cell receptor beta chains from one sample, sequenced in a study of blood T cells in healthy people across ages. A second PCR of about 6 to 12 cycles used a sample-barcoded 5' primer and a J-beta primer mix. TCRdb reprocessed the 5' RACE reads with MiXCR, giving one entry per CDR3 protein. The data show some 560,000 distinct CDR3 sequences, about a quarter seen once. The sample was also reused in another study, on T cells of mothers and their children.

Specimen: blood. The receptors were sampled from a boy younger than 10 in good health.

The chain links TRBV12-3 or TRBV12-4 to TRBJ2-1; TRBD2 aligns across 15 bases. The CDR3 covers 16 residues. V trimming: 1 base; J trimming: 12 bases; junction bases outside the gene matches: 7. In DNA form, the CDR3 reads TGTGCCAGCAGTTTAGGGGGACTAGCGGGAGGTGGAGGGCAGTTCTTC. This gives the protein CASSLGGLAGGGGQFF.

This clonotype was seen many times. The chain recombines TRBV27 with TRBJ1-3, with a possible D match to TRBD1 (6 bases). V dropped 6 bases and J dropped 0 bases, with 12 bases sitting between them. The CDR3 length is 15 residues. Germline V gives CDR1 MNHEY, CDR2 SMNVEV (reference sequence). The CDR3 nucleotides read TGTGCCAGCAGCCCACAGGGTTCCTCTGGAAACACCATATATTTT. Its protein product is CASSPQGSSGNTIYF.

In regard to this clonotype: At one of its ends the junction is not consistent with the germline gene, which may arise from a read error. V is TRBV7-2 and J is TRBJ2-5; 7 bases match TRBD2. Germline V gene sequence: CDR1 SGHTA, CDR2 FQGNSA. The CDR3 is 15 residues long. In DNA, the CDR3 is TGTGCCAGCAGCTCGCGCGGGGGACTTTCAGAGACCCAGTACTTT. Protein product: CASSSRGGLSETQYF.